This TCR beta chain is drawn from a study of OX40 agonist ivuxolimab in advanced cancers. Study-wide points: At 0.1 to 3.0 mg/kg and by week 6, CD4+ and CD8+ T cells in the blood had expanded clonally.

Concerning this clone: Its antigen is not identified.

In germline, CDR1 is KGHSH, CDR2 LQKENI. The ends lost 4 bases at V and 7 bases at J; junction bases unmatched: 3. The CDR3 runs to 13 residues. TCRdb keeps only in-frame clones here, not all; method: immunoSEQ multiplex PCR. There are approximately 50,000 clones in the sample; about 80% occur only once, and 3% to 5% lies in the top ten. The sequence was obtained from an adult with an advanced solid tumor such as melanoma, head and neck, liver or kidney cancer. This chain links TRBV18 with TRBJ1-4, with 7 bases lining up with TRBD1. Material: CD4+ or CD8+ T cells sorted from blood, obtained in a trial of the OX40 agonist ivuxolimab. CDR3 in DNA: TGTGCCAGCTCACGGGACAGTGGTGAAAAACTGTTTTTT. Protein product: CASSRDSGEKLFF.